The T cell receptor (beta chain) described here comes from a study of T-cell reconstitution after alpha-beta-depleted transplantation in children. Study observations and caveats: Reportedly, only several hundred clones from non-depleted graft cells drove alpha-beta T-cell counts at about two months. High day-60 TCRbeta diversity in some patients came from surviving recipient T cells and thymic progenitors.

A word on this clonotype: The antigen is not known.

Trimming took off 5 bases at V and 6 bases at J, with 25 bases between the two ends. Per the germline V gene, CDR1 is SGHAT and CDR2 is FQNNGV. The CDR3 runs to 18 residues. Unique molecular identifiers were incorporated when the TCRbeta library was constructed. TCRdb re-called the PCR reads through MiXCR, storing one row per CDR3 protein. The sample contains 500,000 to 600,000 distinct CDR3 sequences, about a quarter of which appear only once. This TCR derives from a boy younger than two with Wiskott-Aldrich syndrome, due to receive a stem cell transplant. V gene TRBV11-2 combines with J gene TRBJ2-2; maybe TRBD2 (6 bases). The input for sequencing was PBMCs, taken before TCRalphabeta/CD19-depleted stem cell transplant. The CDR3: CASSPLARLGRVAGELFF. In nucleotides, the CDR3 is TGTGCCAGCAGCCCCCTCGCACGACTAGGAAGGGTCGCCGGGGAGCTGTTTTTT.